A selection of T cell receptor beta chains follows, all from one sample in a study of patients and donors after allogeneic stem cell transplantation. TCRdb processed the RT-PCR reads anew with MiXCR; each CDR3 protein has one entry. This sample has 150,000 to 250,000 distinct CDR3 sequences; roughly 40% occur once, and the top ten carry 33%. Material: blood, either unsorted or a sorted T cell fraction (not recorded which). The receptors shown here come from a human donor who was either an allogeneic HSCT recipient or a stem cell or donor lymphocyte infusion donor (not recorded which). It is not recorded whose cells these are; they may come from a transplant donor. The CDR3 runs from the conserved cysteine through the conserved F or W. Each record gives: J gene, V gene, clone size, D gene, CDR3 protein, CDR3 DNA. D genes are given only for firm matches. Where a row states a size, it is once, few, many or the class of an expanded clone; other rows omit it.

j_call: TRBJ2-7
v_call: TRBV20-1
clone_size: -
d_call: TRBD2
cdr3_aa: CSARDRLAGATYEQYF
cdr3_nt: TGCAGTGCTAGAGACAGACTAGCGGGGGCAACCTACGAGCAGTACTTC

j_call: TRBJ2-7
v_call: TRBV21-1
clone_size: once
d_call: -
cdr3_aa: CASSTILQVSGSHEQYF
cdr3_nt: TGTGCCAGCAGCACCATTTTACAGGTCAGCGGTTCCCACGAGCAGTACTTC

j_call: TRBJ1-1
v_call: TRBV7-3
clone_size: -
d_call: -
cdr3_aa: CASSSPYETTNTEAFF
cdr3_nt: TGTGCCAGCAGCTCCCCTTACGAGACTACCAACACTGAAGCTTTCTTT

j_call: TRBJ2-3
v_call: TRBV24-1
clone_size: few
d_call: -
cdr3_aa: CATSGPEDTQYF
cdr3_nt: TGTGCCACCAGTGGTCCCGAAGATACGCAGTATTTT

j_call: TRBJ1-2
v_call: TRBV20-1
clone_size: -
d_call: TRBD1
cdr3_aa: CSAQTGGYGYTF
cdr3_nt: TGCAGTGCCCAGACAGGGGGATATGGCTACACCTTC

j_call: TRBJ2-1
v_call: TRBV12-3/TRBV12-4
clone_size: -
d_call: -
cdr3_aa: CASNQRATTNNEQFF
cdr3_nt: TGTGCCAGCAACCAGCGGGCCACGACTAACAATGAGCAGTTCTTC

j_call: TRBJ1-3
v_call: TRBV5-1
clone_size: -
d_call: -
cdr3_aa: CASSLTPGLSSGNTIYF
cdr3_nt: TGCGCCAGCAGCTTGACACCGGGTCTCTCCTCTGGAAACACCATATATTTT

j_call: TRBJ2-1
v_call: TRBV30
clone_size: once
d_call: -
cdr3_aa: CAWAASETYNEQFF
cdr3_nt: TGTGCCTGGGCCGCTAGCGAAACCTACAATGAGCAGTTCTTC

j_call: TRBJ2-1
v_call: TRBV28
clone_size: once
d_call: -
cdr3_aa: CASSLAGLGNEQFF
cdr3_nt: TGTGCCAGCAGTCTCGCAGGACTGGGCAATGAGCAGTTCTTC

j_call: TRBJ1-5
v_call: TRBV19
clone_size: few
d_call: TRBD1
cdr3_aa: CASKLPGQGSNQPQHF
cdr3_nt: TGTGCCAGTAAACTTCCGGGACAGGGTAGCAATCAGCCCCAGCATTTT

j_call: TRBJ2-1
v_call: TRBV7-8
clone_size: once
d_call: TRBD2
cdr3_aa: CASSLSRGGPGSYNEQFF
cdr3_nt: TGTGCCAGCAGCTTATCGAGGGGAGGGCCCGGCTCCTACAATGAGCAGTTCTTC

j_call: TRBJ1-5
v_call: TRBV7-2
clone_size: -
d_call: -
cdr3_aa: CASSFQGEQPQHF
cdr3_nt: TGTGCCAGCAGCTTTCAGGGTGAACAGCCCCAGCACTTT

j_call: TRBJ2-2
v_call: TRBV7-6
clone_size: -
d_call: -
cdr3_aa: CASSLADSGQNTGELFF
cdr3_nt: TGTGCCAGCAGCTTAGCGGACAGCGGGCAGAACACCGGGGAGCTGTTTTTT

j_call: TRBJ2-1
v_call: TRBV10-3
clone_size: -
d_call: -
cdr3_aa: CAISEEIEQFF
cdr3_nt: TGTGCCATCAGTGAAGAGATCGAGCAGTTCTTC

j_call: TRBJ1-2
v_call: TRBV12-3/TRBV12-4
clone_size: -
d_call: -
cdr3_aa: CASSPQNYGYTF
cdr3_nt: TGTGCCAGCAGCCCCCAGAACTATGGCTACACCTTC

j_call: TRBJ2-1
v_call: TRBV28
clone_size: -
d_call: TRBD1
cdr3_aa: CASSSGGAYNEQFF
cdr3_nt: TGTGCCAGCAGTTCAGGGGGCGCTTACAATGAGCAGTTCTTC

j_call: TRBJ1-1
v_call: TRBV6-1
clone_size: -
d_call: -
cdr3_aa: CASSPPRRDPRQVEAFF
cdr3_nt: TGTGCCAGCAGTCCCCCCCGGCGGGACCCTAGACAGGTCGAAGCTTTCTTT

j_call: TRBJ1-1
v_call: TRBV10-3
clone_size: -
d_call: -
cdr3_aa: CAITSTPLLGNTEAFF
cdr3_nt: TGTGCCATCACCTCAACCCCGCTTTTGGGGAACACTGAAGCTTTCTTT

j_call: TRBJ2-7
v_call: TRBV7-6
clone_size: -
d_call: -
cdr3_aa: CASRPPGSSYEQYF
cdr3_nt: TGTGCCAGCAGACCCCCGGGGAGCTCCTACGAGCAGTACTTC

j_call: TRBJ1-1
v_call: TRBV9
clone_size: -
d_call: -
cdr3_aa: CASSVGGAGMNTEAFF
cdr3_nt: TGTGCCAGCAGCGTAGGAGGGGCAGGGATGAACACTGAAGCTTTCTTT

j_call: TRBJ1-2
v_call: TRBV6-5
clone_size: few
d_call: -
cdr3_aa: CASSYGGIRSYGYTF
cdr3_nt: TGTGCCAGCAGTTACGGAGGGATTAGGAGCTATGGCTACACCTTC

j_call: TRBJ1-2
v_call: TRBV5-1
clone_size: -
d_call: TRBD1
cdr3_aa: CASSFNSRDRDGYTF
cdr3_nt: TGCGCCAGCAGCTTCAACAGCCGGGACAGGGATGGCTACACCTTC

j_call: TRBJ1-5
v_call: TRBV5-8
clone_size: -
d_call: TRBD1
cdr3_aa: CASSFRDSPSNQPQHF
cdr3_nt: TGTGCCAGCAGCTTCCGGGACAGCCCGAGCAATCAGCCCCAGCATTTT

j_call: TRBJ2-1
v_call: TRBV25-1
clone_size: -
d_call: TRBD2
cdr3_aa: CASELAGLYNEQFF
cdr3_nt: TGTGCCAGCGAACTAGCGGGGCTTTACAATGAGCAGTTCTTC

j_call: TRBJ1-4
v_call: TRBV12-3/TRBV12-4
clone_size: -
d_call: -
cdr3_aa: CASSLPGPHAEKLFF
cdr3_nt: TGTGCCAGCAGCCTCCCCGGACCGCATGCCGAAAAACTGTTTTTT

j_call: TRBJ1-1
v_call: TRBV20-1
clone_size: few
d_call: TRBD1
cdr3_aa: CSAGDRGRTEAFF
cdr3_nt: TGCAGTGCTGGGGACAGGGGAAGGACTGAAGCTTTCTTT

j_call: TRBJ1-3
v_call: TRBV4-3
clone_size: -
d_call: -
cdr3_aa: CASSQDTASGNTIYF
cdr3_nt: TGCGCCAGCAGCCAAGATACGGCCTCTGGAAACACCATATATTTT

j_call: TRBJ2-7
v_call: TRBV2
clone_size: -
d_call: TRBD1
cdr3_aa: CASSNRDREPYEQYF
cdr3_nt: TGTGCCAGCAGCAACCGGGACAGGGAACCCTACGAGCAGTACTTC

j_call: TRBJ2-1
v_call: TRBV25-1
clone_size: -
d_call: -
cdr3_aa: CASTLERLGGNEQFF
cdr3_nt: TGTGCCAGCACCTTAGAGAGGTTGGGGGGCAATGAGCAGTTCTTC

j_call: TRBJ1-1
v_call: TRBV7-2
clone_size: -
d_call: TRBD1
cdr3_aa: CASSPQGALGAFF
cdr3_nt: TGTGCCAGCAGTCCACAGGGGGCCTTAGGAGCTTTCTTT

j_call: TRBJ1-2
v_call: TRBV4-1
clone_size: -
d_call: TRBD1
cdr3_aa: CASSQEPTRTGHGYTF
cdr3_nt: TGCGCCAGCAGCCAAGAGCCCACTCGGACAGGGCATGGCTACACCTTC

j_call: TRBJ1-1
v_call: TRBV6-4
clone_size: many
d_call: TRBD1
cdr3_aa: CASRDRGNTEAFF
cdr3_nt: TGTGCCAGCAGAGACAGGGGTAACACTGAAGCTTTCTTT

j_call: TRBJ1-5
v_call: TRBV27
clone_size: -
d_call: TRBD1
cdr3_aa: CASSPYRGNQPQHF
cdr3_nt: TGTGCCAGCAGTCCCTACAGGGGAAATCAGCCCCAGCATTTT

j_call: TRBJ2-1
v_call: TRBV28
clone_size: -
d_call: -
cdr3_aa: CASRETRRQFF
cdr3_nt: TGTGCCAGCAGGGAGACTCGCCGGCAGTTCTTC

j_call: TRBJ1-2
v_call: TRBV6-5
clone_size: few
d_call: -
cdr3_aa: CASSYSGRNYGYTF
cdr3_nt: TGTGCCAGCAGTTACTCCGGCAGAAACTATGGCTACACCTTC

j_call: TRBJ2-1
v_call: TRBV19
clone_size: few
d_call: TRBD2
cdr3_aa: CASSQGLAIYNEQFF
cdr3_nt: TGTGCCAGTAGTCAGGGACTAGCGATCTACAATGAGCAGTTCTTC

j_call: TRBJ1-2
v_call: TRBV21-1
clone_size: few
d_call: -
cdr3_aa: CASSNRQGSYGYTF
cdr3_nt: TGTGCCAGCAGCAATCGACAGGGTAGCTATGGCTACACCTTC

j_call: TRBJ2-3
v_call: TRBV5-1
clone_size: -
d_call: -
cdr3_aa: CASSLGLPTDTQYF
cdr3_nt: TGCGCCAGCAGCTTGGGACTGCCCACAGATACGCAGTATTTT

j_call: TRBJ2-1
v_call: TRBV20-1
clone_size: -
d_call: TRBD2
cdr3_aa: CSAAGLAGGPRDEQFF
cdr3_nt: TGCAGTGCGGCAGGACTAGCGGGAGGGCCGCGCGATGAGCAGTTCTTC

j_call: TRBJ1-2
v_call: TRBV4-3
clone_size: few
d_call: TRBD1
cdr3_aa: CASSQDRLTGVGYTF
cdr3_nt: TGCGCCAGCAGCCAAGATAGGTTAACAGGGGTAGGCTACACCTTC

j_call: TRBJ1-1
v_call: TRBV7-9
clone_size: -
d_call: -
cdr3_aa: CASTHPPQENTEAFF
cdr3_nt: TGTGCCAGCACCCACCCCCCGCAGGAGAACACTGAAGCTTTCTTT

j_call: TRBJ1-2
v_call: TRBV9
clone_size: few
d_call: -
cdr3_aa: CASSPEGANYGYTF
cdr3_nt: TGTGCCAGCAGCCCGGAGGGGGCTAACTATGGCTACACCTTC

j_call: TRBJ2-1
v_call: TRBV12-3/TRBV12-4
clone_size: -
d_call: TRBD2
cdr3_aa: CASSRGLAGGNNEQFF
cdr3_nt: TGTGCCAGCAGTCGCGGGCTAGCGGGAGGGAATAATGAGCAGTTCTTC

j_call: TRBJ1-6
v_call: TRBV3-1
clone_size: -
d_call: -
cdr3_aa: CASSQGADLINSPLHF
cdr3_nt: TGTGCCAGCAGCCAAGGAGCAGATTTGATTAATTCACCCCTCCACTTT

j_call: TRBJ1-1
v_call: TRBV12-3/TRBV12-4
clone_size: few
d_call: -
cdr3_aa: CASSLGDIRVAFF
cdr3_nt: TGTGCCAGCAGTTTGGGGGACATCCGGGTGGCTTTCTTT

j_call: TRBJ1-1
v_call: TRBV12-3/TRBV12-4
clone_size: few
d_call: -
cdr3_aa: CASSRRGVGTEAFF
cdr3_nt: TGTGCCAGCAGCCGCAGGGGAGTGGGCACTGAAGCTTTCTTT

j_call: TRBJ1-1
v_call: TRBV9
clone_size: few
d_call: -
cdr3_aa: CASSAGPHTEAFF
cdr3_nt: TGTGCCAGCAGCGCGGGACCGCACACTGAAGCTTTCTTT

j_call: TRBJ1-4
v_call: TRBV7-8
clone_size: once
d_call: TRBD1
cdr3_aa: CASSLSQTQGPTNEKLFF
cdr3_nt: TGTGCCAGCAGCTTGTCCCAAACACAGGGGCCAACTAATGAAAAACTGTTTTTT

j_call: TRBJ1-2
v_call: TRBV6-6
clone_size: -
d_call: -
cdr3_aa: CASSLGIGYTF
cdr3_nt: TGTGCCAGCAGTTTGGGGATCGGCTACACCTTC

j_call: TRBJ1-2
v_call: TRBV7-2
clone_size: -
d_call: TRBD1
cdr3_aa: CASSFQGAQGYGYTF
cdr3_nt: TGTGCCAGCAGCTTTCAGGGGGCGCAAGGCTATGGCTACACCTTC

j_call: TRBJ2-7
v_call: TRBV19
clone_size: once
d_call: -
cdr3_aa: CASSIARHYEQYF
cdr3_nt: TGTGCCAGTAGTATTGCCAGGCACTACGAGCAGTACTTC

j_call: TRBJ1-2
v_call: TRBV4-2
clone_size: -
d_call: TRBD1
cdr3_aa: CASSHGTGASGYTF
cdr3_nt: TGTGCCAGCAGCCACGGAACAGGGGCGTCTGGCTACACCTTC